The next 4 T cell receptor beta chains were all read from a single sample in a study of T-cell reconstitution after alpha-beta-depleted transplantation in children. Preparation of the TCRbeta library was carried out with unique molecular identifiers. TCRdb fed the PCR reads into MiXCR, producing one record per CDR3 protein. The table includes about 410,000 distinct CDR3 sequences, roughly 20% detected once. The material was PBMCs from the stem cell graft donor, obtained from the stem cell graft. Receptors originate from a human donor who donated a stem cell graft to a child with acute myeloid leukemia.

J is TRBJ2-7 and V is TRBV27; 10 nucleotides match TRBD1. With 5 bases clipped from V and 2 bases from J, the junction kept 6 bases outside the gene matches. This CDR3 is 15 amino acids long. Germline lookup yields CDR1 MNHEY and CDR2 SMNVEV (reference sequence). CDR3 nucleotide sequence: TGTGCCAGCAGTCCTACGGGACAGGGGCCCTACGAGCAGTACTTC. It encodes CASSPTGQGPYEQYF.

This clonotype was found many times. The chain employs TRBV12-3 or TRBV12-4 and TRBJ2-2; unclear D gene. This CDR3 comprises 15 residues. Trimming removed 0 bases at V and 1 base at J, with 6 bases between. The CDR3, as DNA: TGTGCCAGCAGTTTAGCGCTGGGGAACACCGGGGAGCTGTTTTTT. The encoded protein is CASSLALGNTGELFF.

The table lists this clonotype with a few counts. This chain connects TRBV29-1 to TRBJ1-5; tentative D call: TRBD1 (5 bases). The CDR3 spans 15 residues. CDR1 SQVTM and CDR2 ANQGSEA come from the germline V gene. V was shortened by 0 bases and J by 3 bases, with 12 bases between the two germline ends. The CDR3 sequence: CSVEDYGHLNQPQHF. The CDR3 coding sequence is TGCAGCGTTGAAGACTATGGACACCTCAATCAGCCCCAGCATTTT.

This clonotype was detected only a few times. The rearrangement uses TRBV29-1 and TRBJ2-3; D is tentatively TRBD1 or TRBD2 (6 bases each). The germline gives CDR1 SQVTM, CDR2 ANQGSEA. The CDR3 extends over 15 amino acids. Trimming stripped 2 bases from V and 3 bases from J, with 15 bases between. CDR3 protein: CSVEHPQGGTDTQYF. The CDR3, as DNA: TGCAGCGTTGAACACCCACAGGGAGGTACAGATACGCAGTATTTT.